This T cell receptor (beta chain) was sequenced for a study of beta chain features in type 1 diabetes. General study findings and limits: Type 1 diabetes patients had fewer VDJ junction insertions and more deletions. All four CD4+ subsets from Type 1 diabetes patients carried moderately but significantly shorter TCRB CDR3s.

Every bit of the isolated RNA underwent reverse transcription, so sequencing read expressed TCRB transcripts. Clones were read by immunoSEQ multiplex PCR, and TCRdb kept only the in-frame ones, dropping some. The table has some 52,000 clones, less than 55% seen once. CDR1 is MDHEN and CDR2 is SYDVKM in the germline V gene. The V segment lost 4 bases and the J segment 1 base; nucleotides outside the gene matches: 6. The CDR3 covers 15 residues. Note on this clone: Antigen specificity is unknown.

This sequence originates from a man aged 25 to 40 with type 1 diabetes. The specimen sequenced was Tregs from blood. The genes are TRBV28 and TRBJ2-7; TRBD1 matches 8 bases. In DNA form, the CDR3 reads TGTGCCAGCAGTTCCCAAGGACAGGGTTCCTACGAGCAGTACTTC. This codes for CASSSQGQGSYEQYF.